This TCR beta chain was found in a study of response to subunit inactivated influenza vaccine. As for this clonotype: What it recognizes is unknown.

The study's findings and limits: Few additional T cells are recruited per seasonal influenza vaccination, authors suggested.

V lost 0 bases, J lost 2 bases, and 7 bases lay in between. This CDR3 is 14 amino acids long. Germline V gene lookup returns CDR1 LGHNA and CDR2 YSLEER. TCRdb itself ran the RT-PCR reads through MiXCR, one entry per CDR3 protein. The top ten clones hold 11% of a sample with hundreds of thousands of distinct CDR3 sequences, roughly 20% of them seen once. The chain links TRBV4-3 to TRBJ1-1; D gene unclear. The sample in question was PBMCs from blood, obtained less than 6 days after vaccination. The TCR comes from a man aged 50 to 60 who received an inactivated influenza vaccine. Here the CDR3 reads CASSQDILNTEAFF. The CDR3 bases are TGCGCCAGCAGCCAAGATATTCTTAACACTGAAGCTTTCTTT.